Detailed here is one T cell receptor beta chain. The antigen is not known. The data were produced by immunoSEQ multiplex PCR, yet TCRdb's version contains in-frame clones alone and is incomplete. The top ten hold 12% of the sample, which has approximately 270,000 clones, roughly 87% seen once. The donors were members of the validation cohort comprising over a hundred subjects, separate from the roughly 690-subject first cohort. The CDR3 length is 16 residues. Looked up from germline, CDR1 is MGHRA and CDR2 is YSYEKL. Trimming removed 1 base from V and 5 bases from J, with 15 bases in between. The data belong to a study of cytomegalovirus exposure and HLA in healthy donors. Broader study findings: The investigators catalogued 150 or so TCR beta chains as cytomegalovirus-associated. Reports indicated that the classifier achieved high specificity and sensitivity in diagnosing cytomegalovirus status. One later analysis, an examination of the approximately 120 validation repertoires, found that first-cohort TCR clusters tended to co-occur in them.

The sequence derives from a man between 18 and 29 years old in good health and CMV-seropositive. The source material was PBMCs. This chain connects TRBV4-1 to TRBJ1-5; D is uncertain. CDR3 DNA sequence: TGCGCCAGCAGCCAAGCGGGTAACCGATTGGATCAGCCCCAGCATTTT. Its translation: CASSQAGNRLDQPQHF.